This is a list of T cell receptor beta chains from one sample in a study of cytomegalovirus exposure and HLA in healthy donors. Here immunoSEQ multiplex PCR was the method, and the copy in TCRdb shows in-frame clones only, minus some. In the table there are roughly 150,000 clones, 65% to 90% of which are singletons. Source material: PBMCs. The origin of the receptors is a woman between 50 and 59 years old in good health and CMV-seropositive. Both conserved end residues are part of each CDR3. The order of the fields is CDR3 DNA, CDR3 protein, V gene, clone size, CDR3 length, D gene, J gene. D genes are given only for firm matches. Expanded clones get a size class; other rows say once, few or many, or leave the size out.

DNA: TGCGCCAGCAGTGGCGTAAACAATGAGCAGTTCTTC
CDR3: CASSGVNNEQFF
V: TRBV10-2
size: .
length: 12
D: .
J: TRBJ2-1

DNA: TGTGCCAGCAGCACCGGGACAGGGATGACAGATACGCAGTATTTT
CDR3: CASSTGTGMTDTQYF
V: TRBV6-1
size: .
length: 15
D: TRBD1
J: TRBJ2-3

DNA: TGTGCCAGCAGCCTTAACAGGGGAAATCGGTCACCCCTCCACTTT
CDR3: CASSLNRGNRSPLHF
V: TRBV7-2
size: .
length: 15
D: TRBD1
J: TRBJ1-6

DNA: TGTGCCAGCAGCCCGCGGACAGCTTATGGCTACACCTTC
CDR3: CASSPRTAYGYTF
V: TRBV7-8
size: few
length: 13
D: .
J: TRBJ1-2

DNA: TGTGCCAGCAGTTACGGACAGGGACGAGGCTACACCTTC
CDR3: CASSYGQGRGYTF
V: TRBV6-5
size: .
length: 13
D: TRBD1
J: TRBJ1-2

DNA: TGTGCCAGCAGTGAATGGGACAGGGGTATATCGGAGCAGTACTTC
CDR3: CASSEWDRGISEQYF
V: TRBV6-1
size: .
length: 15
D: TRBD1
J: TRBJ2-7

DNA: TGTGCCATCAGTGGACAGGTCTCCTACGAGCAGTACTTC
CDR3: CAISGQVSYEQYF
V: TRBV10-3
size: .
length: 13
D: .
J: TRBJ2-7

DNA: TGCGCCAGCAGCCAAGGGGCGGACAGACCCTACAATGAGCAGTTCTTC
CDR3: CASSQGADRPYNEQFF
V: TRBV4-1
size: .
length: 16
D: .
J: TRBJ2-1

DNA: TGCAGCGTCGGACTAGCAGGGGACTACGAGCAGTACTTC
CDR3: CSVGLAGDYEQYF
V: TRBV29-1
size: few
length: 13
D: TRBD2
J: TRBJ2-7

DNA: TGTGCCTGGAGCTTGTCCCTCAACTATGGCTACACCTTC
CDR3: CAWSLSLNYGYTF
V: TRBV30
size: .
length: 13
D: .
J: TRBJ1-2

DNA: TGTGCCAGCAGTCAAGGGGGGGGCGCGGAAGCTTTCTTT
CDR3: CASSQGGGAEAFF
V: TRBV5-6
size: .
length: 13
D: .
J: TRBJ1-1

DNA: TGTGCCAGCAGTTTCGTTGGAGGTTCCGAGCAGTACTTC
CDR3: CASSFVGGSEQYF
V: TRBV27
size: few
length: 13
D: .
J: TRBJ2-7

DNA: TGTGCCAGCAGCAATGTGGTTAACACCACATATTTT
CDR3: CASSNVVNTTYF
V: TRBV21-1
size: .
length: 12
D: .
J: TRBJ1-3

DNA: TGTGCCAGCAGCGGAAGGTCCGGGACTAGCGGGGTGCTTGACACAGATACGCAGTATTTT
CDR3: CASSGRSGTSGVLDTDTQYF
V: TRBV9
size: .
length: 20
D: TRBD2
J: TRBJ2-3

DNA: TGTGCCAGCAGACAGGGGTTCGGGGAGCTGTTTTTT
CDR3: CASRQGFGELFF
V: TRBV7-2
size: .
length: 12
D: TRBD1
J: TRBJ2-2

DNA: TGTGCCAGCAGTTCCGGACAGGGTAGCAATCAGCCCCAGCATTTT
CDR3: CASSSGQGSNQPQHF
V: TRBV6-1
size: .
length: 15
D: TRBD1
J: TRBJ1-5

DNA: TGTGCCAGCAGCTTAGGCCTCGGCCAAGAGACCCAGTACTTC
CDR3: CASSLGLGQETQYF
V: TRBV7-9
size: once
length: 14
D: .
J: TRBJ2-5

DNA: TGTGCCAGCAGCCCCCGACAGGGCAACTACGAGCAGTACTTC
CDR3: CASSPRQGNYEQYF
V: TRBV5-4
size: .
length: 14
D: TRBD1
J: TRBJ2-7

DNA: TGTGCCAGCAGCACCGGGGACACCGGGGAGCTGTTTTTT
CDR3: CASSTGDTGELFF
V: TRBV13
size: .
length: 13
D: .
J: TRBJ2-2

DNA: TGTGCCAGCATCGACCCCACTAGCTACGAGCAGTACTTC
CDR3: CASIDPTSYEQYF
V: TRBV6-6
size: .
length: 13
D: .
J: TRBJ2-7

DNA: TGTGCCAGTAGTCCCGACAGGGATTACGCCGGGGAGCTGTTTTTT
CDR3: CASSPDRDYAGELFF
V: TRBV19
size: few
length: 15
D: TRBD1
J: TRBJ2-2

DNA: TGTGCCAGCAGCTTCCAAAAAGGGGGCGGCTACGAGCAGTACTTC
CDR3: CASSFQKGGGYEQYF
V: TRBV5-5
size: .
length: 15
D: TRBD1
J: TRBJ2-7